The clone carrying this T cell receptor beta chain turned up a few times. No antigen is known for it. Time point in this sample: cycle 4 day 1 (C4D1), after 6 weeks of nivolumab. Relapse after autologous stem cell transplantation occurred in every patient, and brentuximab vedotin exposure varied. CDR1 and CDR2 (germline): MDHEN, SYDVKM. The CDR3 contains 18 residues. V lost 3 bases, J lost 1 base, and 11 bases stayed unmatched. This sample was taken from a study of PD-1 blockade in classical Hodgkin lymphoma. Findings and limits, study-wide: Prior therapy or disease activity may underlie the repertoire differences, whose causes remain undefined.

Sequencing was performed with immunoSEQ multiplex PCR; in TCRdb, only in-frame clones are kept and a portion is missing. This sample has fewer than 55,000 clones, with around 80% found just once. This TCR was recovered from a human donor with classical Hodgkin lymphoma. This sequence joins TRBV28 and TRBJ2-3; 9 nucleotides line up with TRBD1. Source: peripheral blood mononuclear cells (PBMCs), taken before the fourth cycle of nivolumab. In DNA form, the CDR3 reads TGTGCCAGCAGTTTCGGGACAGGGACATATAGCGGCACAGATACGCAGTATTTT. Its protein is CASSFGTGTYSGTDTQYF. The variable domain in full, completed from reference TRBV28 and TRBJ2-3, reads DVKVTQSSRYLVKRTGEKVFLECVQDMDHENMFWYRQDPGLGLRLIYFSYDVKMKEKGDIPEGYSVSREKKERFSLILESASTNQTSMYLCASSFGTGTYSGTDTQYFGPGTRLTVL.